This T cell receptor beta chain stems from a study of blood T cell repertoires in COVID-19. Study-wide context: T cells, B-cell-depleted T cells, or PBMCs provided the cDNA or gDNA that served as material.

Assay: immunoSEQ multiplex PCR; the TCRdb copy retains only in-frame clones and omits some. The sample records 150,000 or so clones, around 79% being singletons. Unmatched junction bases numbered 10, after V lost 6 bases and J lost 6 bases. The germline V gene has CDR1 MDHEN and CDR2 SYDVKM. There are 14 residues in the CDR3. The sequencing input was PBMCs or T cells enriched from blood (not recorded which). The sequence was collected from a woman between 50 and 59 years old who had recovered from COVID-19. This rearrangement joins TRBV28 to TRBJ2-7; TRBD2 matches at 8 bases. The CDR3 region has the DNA TGTGCCAGCAGAAGCCCCGGACTAGCTGGCGAGCAGTACTTC. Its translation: CASRSPGLAGEQYF.